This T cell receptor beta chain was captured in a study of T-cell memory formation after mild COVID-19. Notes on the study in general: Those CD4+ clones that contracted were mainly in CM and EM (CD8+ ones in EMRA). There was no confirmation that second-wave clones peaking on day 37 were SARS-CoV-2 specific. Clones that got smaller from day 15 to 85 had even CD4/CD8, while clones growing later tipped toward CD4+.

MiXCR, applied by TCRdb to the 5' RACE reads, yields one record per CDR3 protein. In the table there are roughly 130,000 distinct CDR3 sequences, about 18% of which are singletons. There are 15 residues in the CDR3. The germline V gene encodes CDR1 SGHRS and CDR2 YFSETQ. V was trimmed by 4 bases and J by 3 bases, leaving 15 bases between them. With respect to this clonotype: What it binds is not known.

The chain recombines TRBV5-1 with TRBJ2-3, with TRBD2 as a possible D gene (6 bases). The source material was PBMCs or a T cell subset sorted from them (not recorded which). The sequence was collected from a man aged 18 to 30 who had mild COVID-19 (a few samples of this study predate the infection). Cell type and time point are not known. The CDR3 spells CASSALPGTTDTQYF. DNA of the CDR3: TGCGCCAGCAGCGCATTGCCGGGGACTACAGATACGCAGTATTTT.